The 26 T cell receptor beta chains below come from one sample, sequenced in a study of beta chain bispecific antibodies for T cell cancers. Findings and caveats of the study: The leukemia cells, rather than normal T cells, gave most of the targeted TRBV signal.

For these TCRs, the target antigens are not known. TCRdb processed the 5' RACE reads anew with MiXCR; each CDR3 protein has one entry. The table shows around 15,000 distinct CDR3 sequences, with over 2% occurring only once. T cells were expanded from blood mononuclear cells for about 3 days with anti-CD3 OKT3 or CD3/CD28 beads. The sequencing input was healthy donor T cells cultured with leukemia cells. Source of these receptors: a human donor in good health. Some clones in this sample may be carry-over from other donors' samples.

The table lists this clonotype with many counts. V is TRBV5-1 and J is TRBJ1-1, with D tentatively TRBD1 (5 bases). Germline-derived CDR1 and CDR2 are SGHRS and YFSETQ. V was clipped by 0 bases and J by 0 bases, with 6 bases between them. The CDR3 contains 14 residues. The CDR3 loop reads CASSLEGVNTEAFF. CDR3 bases: TGCGCCAGCAGCTTGGAAGGGGTGAACACTGAAGCTTTCTTT.

This clonotype has a count of ten or more. This chain connects TRBV9 to TRBJ1-5; D not certain. Between the trimmed V and J ends, which lost 0 bases and 2 bases, there was a span of 6 bases. Germline V gene lookup returns CDR1 SGDLS and CDR2 YYNGEE. The length of the CDR3 is 14 residues. CDR3 in amino acids: CASSVGLGNQPQHF. CDR3 DNA: TGTGCCAGCAGCGTAGGATTGGGCAATCAGCCCCAGCATTTT.

The sample holds a few counts of this clonotype. The CDR3 nucleotides read TGCGCCAGCAGCCAAGGGACGGAGCTTAGCAATCAGCCCCAGCATTTT. Translating gives CASSQGTELSNQPQHF. The chain recombines TRBV4-1 with TRBJ1-5, with D uncertain. CDR3 length equals 16 residues. CDR1 and CDR2 (germline): MGHRA, YSYEKL. The V and J ends lost 1 base and 0 bases respectively, with 10 bases between them.

This clonotype was counted at least ten times. J is TRBJ2-3 and V is TRBV7-3, with D perhaps matching TRBD2 (5 bases). The germline V gene has CDR1 SGHTA and CDR2 FQGTGA. The CDR3 runs 16 residues. V was pared by 4 bases and J by 3 bases, with 17 bases between. The CDR3 DNA follows: TGTGCCAGCAGCTCCTCGGGCCTTCCGGGGACAGATACGCAGTATTTT. It translates to CASSSSGLPGTDTQYF. Full variable domain (remainder filled in from reference TRBV7-3 and TRBJ2-3): GAGVSQTPSNKVTEKGKYVELRCDPISGHTALYWYRQSLGQGPEFLIYFQGTGAADDSGLPNDRFFAVRPEGSVSTLKIQRTERGDSAVYLCASSSSGLPGTDTQYFGPGTRLTVL.

Many counts were recorded for this clonotype. The chain uses TRBV9 and TRBJ2-7; 7 bases map to TRBD1. V lost 0 bases and J lost 3; bases outside the gene matches: 3. Germline loops: CDR1 SGDLS, CDR2 YYNGEE. The CDR3 contains 14 residues. CDR3 coding DNA: TGTGCCAGCAGCGTAGCCGCAGGGGGCTACGAGCAGTACTTC. Its protein product is CASSVAAGGYEQYF.

This clonotype was seen ten or more times. J is TRBJ2-7 and V is TRBV2; D is possibly TRBD1 or TRBD2 (5 bases each). Germline V lookup: CDR1 SNHLY, CDR2 FYNNEI. This CDR3 spans 12 amino acids. The V end lost 11 bases, the J end lost 12 bases, and 23 bases lay between the germline ends. The CDR3 loop reads CACQGFGNGWYF. The DNA for the CDR3 is TGTGCCTGCCAGGGCTTCGGGAACGGGTGGTACTTC.

The table lists this clonotype with many counts. V and J are TRBV20-1 and TRBJ2-3, with D possibly being TRBD2 (5 bases). The length of the CDR3 is 12 residues. Germline V gene sequence: CDR1 DFQATT, CDR2 SNEGSKA (reference sequence). With 7 bases removed from V and 0 bases from J, the gap between germline ends came to 8 bases. The DNA for the CDR3 is TGCAGTGTTAGGACTAGCACAGATACGCAGTATTTT. Protein product: CSVRTSTDTQYF.

The sample holds many counts of this clonotype. The V and J genes are TRBV20-1 and TRBJ1-5; the match to TRBD1 covers 7 bases. V was clipped by 5 bases and J by 4 bases; unmatched bases: 2. This CDR3 comprises 12 residues. Germline V gene sequence: CDR1 DFQATT, CDR2 SNEGSKA (reference sequence). The CDR3 protein is CSAWTGNQPQHF. In nucleotides, the CDR3 is TGCAGTGCTTGGACAGGAAATCAGCCCCAGCATTTT.

This chain connects TRBV19 to TRBJ2-6; a possible D gene is TRBD1 (6 bases). The CDR3 sequence is 17 residues long. Germline assignment: CDR1 LNHDA and CDR2 SQIVND (reference sequence). The V end was cut by 4 bases, the J end by 0 bases, with 13 bases between. CDR3 nucleotide sequence: TGTGCCAGTAGTAACCCCGGACAGCCCTCTGGGGCCAACGTCCTGACTTTC. Amino acids: CASSNPGQPSGANVLTF. The full variable domain, completed using reference TRBV19 and TRBJ2-6, is DGGITQSPKYLFRKEGQNVTLSCEQNLNHDAMYWYRQDPGQGLRLIYYSQIVNDFQKGDIAEGYSVSREKKESFPLTVTSAQKNPTAFYLCASSNPGQPSGANVLTFGAGSRLTVL.

This clonotype was counted ten times or more. The chain carries TRBV10-3 and TRBJ2-3, with 14 bases matching TRBD2. Germline CDR1 reads ENHRY; CDR2 reads SYGVKD. With V trimmed by 2 bases and J by 1 base, 2 bases remained unmatched. The CDR3 totals 17 residues. CDR3 in DNA: TGTGCCATCAGTGAGCCGGGACTAGCGGGGGGCACAGATACGCAGTATTTT. As protein: CAISEPGLAGGTDTQYF.

This clonotype occurred many times. The rearrangement joins TRBV6-1 to TRBJ1-5; D uncertain. There are 13 residues in the CDR3. Trimming stripped 1 base from V and 3 bases from J, with 4 bases between. Germline V gene lookup returns CDR1 MNHNS and CDR2 SASEGT. The CDR3 region has the DNA TGTGCCAGCAGTGAAGGAGTCAATCAGCCCCAGCATTTT. Its translation: CASSEGVNQPQHF.

This clonotype has at least ten counts. V usage is TRBV27 and J usage is TRBJ2-7, with D perhaps TRBD1 or TRBD2 (5 bases each). Trimming cost V 3 bases and J 3 bases, with 9 bases left between them. The germline V gene has CDR1 MNHEY and CDR2 SMNVEV (reference sequence). CDR3 length: 13 amino acids. CDR3 DNA sequence: TGTGCCAGCAGTTTGGGGGACCACTACGAGCAGTACTTC. Translation gives CASSLGDHYEQYF.

The sample holds many counts of this clonotype. The chain couples TRBV3-1 to TRBJ1-1, with a tentative D call TRBD1 (6 bases). The germline CDR1 and CDR2 sequences are LGHDT and YNNKEL (reference sequence). This CDR3 has 14 residues. The V and J ends lost 6 bases and 4 bases respectively, with 15 bases between them. CDR3 sequence (DNA): TGTGCCAGCAGGTCCACGGGGGCGTTCACTGAAGCTTTCTTT. It codes for CASRSTGAFTEAFF.

This clonotype was counted many times. The V gene is TRBV5-1, the J gene TRBJ2-3, with D unclear. This CDR3 contains 13 residues. The V and J ends lost 0 bases and 4 bases respectively, with 6 bases between them. Looked up from germline, CDR1 is SGHRS and CDR2 is YFSETQ. DNA of the CDR3: TGCGCCAGCAGCTTGGATTGGTCAGATACGCAGTATTTT. Its translation: CASSLDWSDTQYF.

This clonotype was observed at least ten times. The chain is built from TRBV6-1 and TRBJ2-3; D is unresolved. Looked up from germline, CDR1 is MNHNS and CDR2 is SASEGT. Trimming removed 6 bases at V and 2 bases at J, with 3 bases between. The CDR3 runs to 11 residues. The CDR3 coding sequence is TGTGCCAGCAGCACCACAGATACGCAGTATTTT. It is translated as CASSTTDTQYF.

At least ten counts were recorded for this clonotype. The genes are TRBV5-1 and TRBJ2-1; maybe TRBD1 (6 bases). The ends were cut back, 1 base at V and 8 bases at J, with 13 bases in the middle. The CDR3 contains 14 residues. Germline CDR1 is SGHRS and CDR2 is YFSETQ. The CDR3 DNA follows: TGCGCCAGCAGCTTGAGTTGGGGGCAGTATGAGCAGTTCTTC. It is translated as CASSLSWGQYEQFF.

In this sample, this clonotype turned up many times. Here the CDR3 reads CASSPTGGGKFF. As DNA, the CDR3 is TGTGCCAGCAGCCCGACGGGGGGGGGGAAGTTCTTC. The gene calls are TRBV3-1 and TRBJ2-1; 8 positions match TRBD2. The CDR3 runs 12 residues. CDR1 is LGHDT, CDR2 YNNKEL, per germline (reference sequence). The J segment lost 14 bases and the V segment lost 4 bases, leaving 7 bases of the junction unmatched.

This clonotype was seen at least ten times. This sequence joins TRBV10-3 and TRBJ2-2, with 10 bases identical to TRBD2. The CDR3 totals 17 residues. The germline gives CDR1 ENHRY, CDR2 SYGVKD. V was clipped by 6 bases and J by 0 bases; unmatched bases: 7. The chain's CDR3 is CAISGGLATTNTGELFF. The CDR3 DNA follows: TGTGCCATCAGCGGGGGACTAGCGACTACGAACACCGGGGAGCTGTTTTTT.

Many counts were recorded for this clonotype. The V call is TRBV9, the J call TRBJ1-2; 8 bases map to TRBD1. The germline CDR1 and CDR2 sequences are SGDLS and YYNGEE. Trimming removed 6 bases from V and 8 bases from J; junction bases left unmatched: 12. CDR3 size: 14 residues. The CDR3 sequence: CASTSMTGERGYTF. CDR3 nucleotide sequence: TGTGCCAGCACCTCTATGACAGGGGAACGGGGCTACACCTTC.

Ten or more counts support this clonotype. The genes are TRBV5-8 and TRBJ2-1; D is perhaps TRBD2 (5 bases). V was trimmed by 5 bases and J by 8 bases, leaving 17 bases between them. The CDR3 has 14 amino acids. The germline CDR1 and CDR2 sequences are SGHTS and YDEGEE. CDR3 coding DNA: TGTGCCAGCAGTTTCTGGACGGGAACGGATGAGCAGTTCTTC. It codes for CASSFWTGTDEQFF.

In this sample, this clonotype turned up many times. The chain links TRBV19 to TRBJ1-5; D is unclear. Trimming shortened V by 8 bases and J by 1 base, and 6 bases separated the two germline ends. There are 12 residues in the CDR3. Germline V CDR1 and CDR2: LNHDA, SQIVND (reference sequence). DNA for the CDR3: TGTGCCAGTCGGGAGAGCAATCAGCCCCAGCATTTT. Its translation: CASRESNQPQHF.

This clonotype was seen at least ten times. The rearrangement uses TRBV7-3 and TRBJ2-2, with TRBD1 identical over 9 bases. The CDR3 contains 15 residues. CDR1 and CDR2 from the germline V gene are SGHTA and FQGTGA. Trimming took 4 bases from V and 3 from J; bases not matched to a gene: 3. The CDR3, as DNA: TGTGCCAGCAGCTCGGACAGGGGACACACCGGGGAGCTGTTTTTT. Protein: CASSSDRGHTGELFF. Filled out from reference TRBV7-3 and TRBJ2-2, the complete variable domain reads GAGVSQTPSNKVTEKGKYVELRCDPISGHTALYWYRQSLGQGPEFLIYFQGTGAADDSGLPNDRFFAVRPEGSVSTLKIQRTERGDSAVYLCASSSDRGHTGELFFGEGSRLTVL.

This clonotype was seen ten or more times. At one boundary the junction diverges from the germline segment, which might be a read error. The genes are TRBV2 and TRBJ1-5, with D uncertain. This CDR3 has 13 amino acids. Per germline, CDR1 SNHLY and CDR2 FYNNEI. CDR3 in DNA: TGTGCCAGCAGGGAAGTTACGGGACAGCCCCAGCATTTT. This sequence encodes CASREVTGQPQHF.

This clonotype is medium-sized. The chain joins TRBV20-1 to TRBJ1-6; TRBD1 aligns across 10 bases. V was pared by 0 bases and J by 1 base, with 9 bases of the junction left unmatched. The CDR3 loop spans 19 amino acids. CDR1 and CDR2 from the germline V gene are DFQATT and SNEGSKA (reference sequence). CDR3 bases: TGCAGTGCTAGAGATTACTTGACAGGGGGCGAATCCTATAATTCACCCCTCCACTTT. It yields the protein CSARDYLTGGESYNSPLHF.

This clonotype was recorded many times. The chain has TRBV6-5 and TRBJ2-1; the match to TRBD2 covers 9 bases. This CDR3 is 15 amino acids long. V trimming: 2 bases; J trimming: 4 bases; junction bases outside the gene matches: 3. CDR1 and CDR2 (germline): MNHEY, SVGAGI. The CDR3 here is CASSYISGGYNEQFF. Written as DNA, the CDR3 is TGTGCCAGCAGTTACATAAGCGGGGGGTACAATGAGCAGTTCTTC.

This clonotype was seen many times. CDR3 DNA: TGTGCCAGCAGTTATAGCCGAGGGTACGAGCAGTACTTC. Translation: CASSYSRGYEQYF. V usage is TRBV27 and J usage is TRBJ2-7, with D tentatively TRBD2 (5 bases). CDR1 and CDR2 from the germline V gene are MNHEY and SMNVEV (reference sequence). This CDR3 spans 13 amino acids. Trimming took off 4 bases at V and 4 bases at J, with 11 bases between the two ends.